This T cell receptor beta chain emerged from a study of cytomegalovirus exposure and HLA in healthy donors. Study background: A previous analysis identified approximately 110 million unique TCR beta sequences derived from approximately 190 million T cells.

Germline V gene lookup returns CDR1 MNHNS and CDR2 SASEGT. V was shortened by 7 bases and J by 1 base, with 10 bases between the two germline ends. This CDR3 is built from 14 residues. The primer mix had 60 Vbeta and 13 Jbeta primers. Sequencing was performed with immunoSEQ multiplex PCR; in TCRdb, only in-frame clones are kept and a portion is missing. This table holds around 190,000 clones, approximately 80% found once. The sample was PBMCs. This TCR derives from a woman aged 25 to 45 in good health and CMV-seronegative. The V gene is TRBV6-1, the J gene TRBJ2-2, with a tentative D call TRBD2 (6 bases). DNA of the CDR3: TGTGCCAGCAATCGCGGGAAGAACACCGGGGAGCTGTTTTTT. This sequence encodes CASNRGKNTGELFF.